The sequence of this TCR beta chain was determined in a study of blood T cell repertoires in COVID-19. Study overall: Italy, Spain and the United States were the sources of the convalescent and acute COVID-19 samples. PBMCs, B-cell-depleted T cells, or T cells were the source of the cDNA or gDNA that made up the material.

The CDR3 consists of 13 residues. Trimming cost V 10 bases and J 3 bases, with 13 bases left between them. Original handling: Reference gene primers were amplified, and this amplification served to estimate nucleated cell counts. The repertoire was sequenced with immunoSEQ multiplex PCR; TCRdb's copy has only in-frame clones and lacks some. D and trimming come from the DNA, and the V and J calls and clone size come from that table. The data show under 250,000 clones, roughly 84% seen once. Material: peripheral blood. V is TRBV12-3 or TRBV12-4 and J is TRBJ2-4, with no clear D. The clonotype originates from a man aged 45-65 years with active or convalescent COVID-19. The CDR3 nucleotides read TGTGCCACCACTGTTATTAACAAAAACATTCAGTACTTC. Amino acids: CATTVINKNIQYF.